This T cell receptor beta chain was sequenced during a study of blood T cells in healthy people across ages. For the second PCR, which ran for about 6 to 11 cycles, a sample-barcoded 5' primer and a J-beta primer mix were used. TCRdb reprocessed the 5' RACE reads with MiXCR, giving one entry per CDR3 protein. The sample shows hundreds of thousands of distinct CDR3 sequences, 20% to 30% of them seen only once. This clonotype was observed a handful of times. The ends were cut back, 7 bases at V and 2 bases at J, with 8 bases in the middle. This CDR3 spans 12 amino acids. These data also featured in a second study, about T cells of mothers and their children. That publication notes: Material was donated by three healthy Caucasian mothers and their six children. Mothers yielded over 8 million CDR3 reads, children some 3 million each. Relative to unrelated pairs, biologically related mother-child dyads exhibited marginally greater, non-significant overlap.

The receptor comes from a boy between 10 and 17 years old in good health. The genes are TRBV12-3 or TRBV12-4 and TRBJ2-5, with unresolved D. Sequenced sample: blood. The CDR3 DNA reads as TGTGCCAGCACGGCGGATCAAGAGACCCAGTACTTC. As protein: CASTADQETQYF.